The subject of this entry is one T cell receptor beta chain. The record originates from a study of blood T cells in healthy people across ages. The use of a sample-barcoded 5' primer and a J-beta primer mix characterized a second PCR of about 7 to 12 cycles. Tags on each cDNA molecule came from a template-switch adaptor with 12 random nucleotides. TCRdb reanalysed the 5' RACE reads using MiXCR and keeps one entry per CDR3 protein. The profile shows 980,000 or so distinct CDR3 sequences, around 46% of them singletons. PBMCs, at least 6.5 million per sample, were isolated. Specimen: blood. The sequence was collected from a young man in good health.

CDR3 residues: CASSPRGARGNEQFF. The CDR3, as DNA: TGTGCCAGCAGCCCCCGTGGCGCGCGGGGTAATGAGCAGTTCTTC. This chain uses TRBV12-3 or TRBV12-4 with TRBJ2-1; a weak D match, TRBD2 (6 bases). The germline V and J ends were trimmed by 6 bases and 7 bases, with 19 bases remaining between them. The CDR3 has 15 amino acids.